Below are 20 T cell receptor beta chains sequenced from a single sample in a study of shared clonotypes between healthy human individuals. Sequencing used immunoSEQ multiplex PCR; TCRdb keeps in-frame clones, though not all of them. The sample lists fewer than 400,000 clones; over 65% were seen once. What was sequenced was memory CD4+ T cells sorted from blood. Sample subset: CD45RA-negative fraction. The receptors were sampled from a man aged 25 to 45 in good health.

This chain connects TRBV29-1 to TRBJ2-4; D gene unclear. Trimming cost V 2 bases and J 0 bases, with 8 bases left between them. Germline CDR1 reads SQVTM; CDR2 reads ANQGSEA. This CDR3 comprises 14 residues. The CDR3 DNA reads as TGCAGCGTTGAATCGCGAGTAGCCAAAAACATTCAGTACTTC. It is translated as CSVESRVAKNIQYF.

The chain joins TRBV19 to TRBJ2-1; D remains unclear. Germline-derived CDR1 and CDR2 are LNHDA and SQIVND (reference sequence). The CDR3 extends over 13 amino acids. V lost 6 bases and J 6 bases, leaving 12 bases between the germline ends. The CDR3 reads CASRAAGGNEQFF. The DNA of the CDR3 is TGTGCCAGTAGGGCGGCAGGCGGCAATGAGCAGTTCTTC. Looking up the rest from reference TRBV19 and TRBJ2-1 gives the full variable domain: DGGITQSPKYLFRKEGQNVTLSCEQNLNHDAMYWYRQDPGQGLRLIYYSQIVNDFQKGDIAEGYSVSREKKESFPLTVTSAQKNPTAFYLCASRAAGGNEQFFGPGTRLTVL.

This chain's CDR3 is CASTPPERGRDTQYF. The CDR3 DNA reads TGTGCCAGCACCCCGCCAGAGAGGGGGCGCGATACGCAGTATTTT. The chain uses TRBV28 and TRBJ2-3, with TRBD1 matching over 7 bases. Germline V gene lookup returns CDR1 MDHEN and CDR2 SYDVKM. With 7 bases clipped from V and 6 bases from J, the junction kept 13 bases outside the gene matches. This CDR3 is built from 15 residues.

The chain recombines TRBV28 with TRBJ2-5; 12 bases match TRBD1. The CDR3 is made up of 15 amino acids. V gave up 4 bases and J gave up 4 bases; unmatched junction bases: 4. Per the germline V gene, CDR1 is MDHEN and CDR2 is SYDVKM. The CDR3 sequence is CASSSRDRGRETQYF. In DNA form, the CDR3 reads TGTGCCAGCAGTTCCCGGGACAGGGGGCGAGAGACCCAGTACTTC.

This clone was counted ten times or more. The chain couples TRBV15 to TRBJ2-1; 8 nucleotides line up with TRBD2. From germline, CDR1 is LNHNV and CDR2 YYDKDF (reference sequence). CDR3 length: 15 amino acids. J lost 4 bases, V lost 0 bases, and 2 bases had no gene match. The chain's CDR3 is CATSREAGEYNEQFF. In DNA, the CDR3 is TGTGCCACCAGCAGAGAAGCGGGAGAATACAATGAGCAGTTCTTC.

V gene TRBV29-1 combines with J gene TRBJ2-7, with a weak D call TRBD2 (5 bases). The V end was cut by 4 bases, the J end by 6 bases, with 13 bases between. From germline, CDR1 is SQVTM and CDR2 ANQGSEA. This CDR3 comprises 12 residues. CDR3 loop: CSVGAAEGEQYF. The CDR3 nucleotides are TGCAGCGTTGGCGCCGCCGAGGGCGAGCAGTACTTC.

The V gene is TRBV11-2, the J gene TRBJ2-2; D may be TRBD2 (6 bases). The germline gives CDR1 SGHAT, CDR2 FQNNGV. The V gene lost 3 bases and the J gene lost 4 bases, with 12 bases spanning the gap. CDR3 length equals 15 residues. In DNA, the CDR3 is TGTGCCAGCAGCTTTATCCCGGGAGCCACCGGGGAGCTGTTTTTT. Its protein is CASSFIPGATGELFF.

The chain links TRBV4-3 to TRBJ2-1; possible D gene TRBD2, 5 bases. Germline V gives CDR1 LGHNA, CDR2 YSLEER. This CDR3 has 15 amino acids. Trimming shortened V by 5 bases and J by 5 bases, and 16 bases separated the two germline ends. The chain's CDR3 is CASSWRVGANNEQFF. CDR3 nucleotides: TGCGCCAGCAGCTGGCGGGTAGGAGCTAACAATGAGCAGTTCTTC.

The rearrangement uses TRBV5-1 and TRBJ2-5; TRBD2 matches at 11 bases. The J segment lost 3 bases and the V segment lost 6 bases, leaving 1 base of the junction unmatched. The CDR3 contains 13 residues. CDR1 and CDR2 (germline): SGHRS, YFSETQ. Written as DNA, the CDR3 is TGCGCCAGCATGGGACTAGCGGAAGAGACCCAGTACTTC. Its protein product is CASMGLAEETQYF.

J is TRBJ2-7 and V is TRBV25-1; D is unclear. Germline V gives CDR1 MGHDK, CDR2 SYGVNS. The CDR3 consists of 11 residues. Trimming took 4 bases from V and 0 from J, leaving 1 base between them. CDR3 protein: CASSGSYEQYF. The CDR3 bases are TGTGCCAGCAGTGGCTCCTACGAGCAGTACTTC.

The chain links TRBV5-4 to TRBJ2-5; weak D call: TRBD1 (6 bases). Germline CDR1 and CDR2: SGHNT and YYREEE (reference sequence). With 3 bases removed from V and 3 bases from J, the gap between germline ends came to 18 bases. This CDR3 spans 16 amino acids. In nucleotides, the CDR3 is TGTGCCAGCAGCTCCTTCGCAGCCAAGGGGGAAGAGACCCAGTACTTC. Protein: CASSSFAAKGEETQYF. The full variable domain, rest sourced from reference TRBV5-4 and TRBJ2-5, is ETGVTQSPTHLIKTRGQQVTLRCSSQSGHNTVSWYQQALGQGPQFIFQYYREEENGRGNFPPRFSGLQFPNYSSELNVNALELDDSALYLCASSSFAAKGEETQYFGPGTRLLVL.

This clone was detected once. The V call is TRBV11-3, the J call TRBJ2-2; 10 nucleotides agree with TRBD1. Germline values: CDR1 SGHNT, CDR2 YENEEA. The length of the CDR3 is 15 residues. The V gene end was trimmed by 5 bases and the J gene end by 4 bases; junction bases not matched to a gene: 4. The CDR3 here is CASSRQGALTGELFF. In nucleotides, the CDR3 is TGTGCCAGCAGCCGACAGGGGGCCCTCACCGGGGAGCTGTTTTTT.

The chain is built from TRBV6-1 and TRBJ1-5; D might be TRBD1 (5 bases). The germline V gene encodes CDR1 MNHNS and CDR2 SASEGT. This CDR3 has 12 amino acids. The V end lost 5 bases, the J end lost 9 bases, and 11 bases lay between the germline ends. The CDR3 here is CASSPTARPQHF. CDR3 DNA: TGTGCCAGCAGTCCGACAGCCCGGCCCCAGCATTTT.

The V and J genes are TRBV7-2 and TRBJ2-2; 7 nucleotides match TRBD1. Looked up from germline, CDR1 is SGHTA and CDR2 is FQGNSA. This CDR3 is built from 14 residues. V lost 5 bases, J lost 4 bases, and 4 bases stayed unmatched. The CDR3 nucleotides are TGTGCCAGCAGCATCCGACAGGGCACCGGGGAGCTGTTTTTT. Translated, it gives CASSIRQGTGELFF.

The chain employs TRBV20-1 and TRBJ2-5; D is ambiguous. The germline V gene encodes CDR1 DFQATT and CDR2 SNEGSKA (reference sequence). The CDR3 contains 11 residues. The ends were cut back, 2 bases at V and 5 bases at J, with 6 bases in the middle. This chain's CDR3 is CSARLVETQYF. The CDR3 DNA follows: TGCAGTGCTAGACTAGTCGAGACCCAGTACTTC.

The chain is built from TRBV2 and TRBJ1-2; TRBD1 is a possible D gene (6 bases). Germline CDR1 SNHLY, CDR2 FYNNEI. The CDR3 sequence is 13 residues long. V dropped 6 bases and J dropped 3 bases, with 11 bases sitting between them. This chain's CDR3 is CASSEGGDYGYTF. CDR3 DNA: TGTGCCAGCAGCGAGGGGGGCGACTATGGCTACACCTTC.

Comment on this clone: The sample has other DNA sequences that encode this CDR3 too. The V call is TRBV29-1, the J call TRBJ2-7, with TRBD1 matching over 11 bases. The CDR3 sequence is 12 residues long. V lost 6 bases, J lost 3 bases, and 1 base stayed unmatched. Germline CDR1 reads SQVTM; CDR2 reads ANQGSEA. The CDR3: CSVGTGGYEQYF. In DNA form, the CDR3 reads TGCAGCGTAGGGACAGGGGGCTACGAGCAGTACTTC.

With respect to this clone: The same CDR3 is also encoded by other DNA sequences in this sample. The chain couples TRBV7-2 to TRBJ2-1; D is possibly TRBD2 (5 bases). Between the trimmed V and J ends, which lost 4 bases and 6 bases, there was a span of 10 bases. Germline lookup yields CDR1 SGHTA and CDR2 FQGNSA. The CDR3 has 13 amino acids. The CDR3 sequence: CASSSRVGNEQFF. CDR3 in DNA: TGTGCCAGCAGCTCGCGGGTGGGCAATGAGCAGTTCTTC.

The V and J genes are TRBV7-2 and TRBJ2-3; D ambiguous. The CDR3 has 13 residues. Germline V gene data show CDR1 as SGHTA and CDR2 as FQGNSA. Trimming left V 4 bases short and J 1 base short, with 6 bases between. The CDR3 reads CASSSQGTDTQYF. The CDR3 DNA reads TGTGCCAGCAGCTCCCAGGGCACAGATACGCAGTATTTT. The complete variable domain, with remaining parts taken from reference TRBV7-2 and TRBJ2-3, reads GAGVSQSPSNKVTEKGKDVELRCDPISGHTALYWYRQSLGQGLEFLIYFQGNSAPDKSGLPSDRFSAERTGGSVSTLTIQRTQQEDSAVYLCASSSQGTDTQYFGPGTRLTVL.

This clone was observed a handful of times. This chain joins TRBV5-5 and TRBJ1-3, with a possible D match to TRBD1 (5 bases). The germline gives CDR1 SGHKS, CDR2 YYEKEE (reference sequence). The CDR3 runs to 16 residues. The V gene lost 6 bases and the J gene lost 0 bases, with 16 bases spanning the gap. CDR3 sequence reads: CASKPVGASSGNTIYF. Here the CDR3 DNA reads TGTGCCAGCAAACCCGTCGGGGCCTCCTCTGGAAACACCATATATTTT. Supplemented by reference TRBV5-5 and TRBJ1-3, the full variable domain reads DAGVTQSPTHLIKTRGQQVTLRCSPISGHKSVSWYQQVLGQGPQFIFQYYEKEERGRGNFPDRFSARQFPNYSSELNVNALLLGDSALYLCASKPVGASSGNTIYFGEGSWLTVV.